A selection of T cell receptor beta chains follows, all from one sample in a study of early T cells in non-severe SARS-CoV-2 infection. TCRdb independently ran MiXCR on the 5' RACE reads; one entry per CDR3 protein. Of roughly 90,000 distinct CDR3 sequences listed, less than 15% are singletons. Sequencing input: whole blood. The receptors were gathered from an adult who was a healthcare worker with PCR-confirmed SARS-CoV-2 infection or an uninfected control (not recorded which). CDR3s include the opening cysteine and the closing phenylalanine or tryptophan.

J	V	CDR3
TRBJ2-7	TRBV28	CASSSLAGVSSYEQYF
TRBJ2-3	TRBV6-2/TRBV6-3	CASSFPGLAGIQVDTQYF
TRBJ1-1	TRBV6-1	CASSATRNTEAFF
TRBJ2-7	TRBV7-9	CASSFGTGFYEQYF
TRBJ2-3	TRBV28	CASSLGPVTDTQYF
TRBJ1-2	TRBV12-3/TRBV12-4	CASSPLQQGQGGYTF
TRBJ2-7	TRBV7-9	CASSLSEQYF
TRBJ1-2	TRBV28	CASLGQNGYTF
TRBJ2-1	TRBV9	CASSAGDPYNELFF
TRBJ2-4	TRBV29-1	CSVEDLSGKNIQYF
TRBJ2-1	TRBV20-1	CSAGTGISYNEQFF
TRBJ2-7	TRBV28	CASSFSAGGFNEQYF
TRBJ2-7	TRBV12-3/TRBV12-4	CASSLTPYEQYF
TRBJ1-6	TRBV4-3	CASSQGVGYNSPLHF
TRBJ1-1	TRBV7-6	CASSSGQAAEAFF
TRBJ2-3	TRBV10-3	CATGLASTDTQYF
TRBJ1-6	TRBV7-2	CASHGGYNSPLHF
TRBJ1-5	TRBV10-2	CASSSGTATDSNQPQHF
TRBJ2-7	TRBV7-2	CASSLWTGGEQYF
TRBJ2-2	TRBV10-3	CAISDQTGELFF